Sequencing of this TCR beta chain was carried out in a study of CXCR3-negative and CXCR3-positive naive CD8 T cells. 5' RACE with UMI labels generated the TRB cDNA libraries. TCRdb reworked the 5' RACE reads into one entry per CDR3 protein, no DNA. Recorded here are 80,000 to 95,000 distinct CDR3 sequences; the top ten clones represent 1.6%. The CDR3 length is 16 residues. Per germline, CDR1 MGHDK and CDR2 SYGVNS. Comments on this clonotype: Its antigen is undetermined.

Findings and caveats of the study: Naive cells that were CXCR3-positive had more hydrophobic TRB CDR3s (compared with CXCR3-negative naive cells). Comparison of naive subsets found surface CD5 to be comparable, and TCR strength was inferred on the basis of TRB CDR3 properties.

The sequenced sample was naive CXCR3- CD8+ T cells from blood. Subset indicated: CD45RO-CCR7+CD27+CD95- naive CD8+ T cells lacking CXCR3 (TNR3-). This sequence was found in a human donor in good health. Some clones in this sample may be carry-over from other donors' samples. The chain has TRBV25-1 and TRBJ2-7. The CDR3 region is CASSDTLGGGSYEQYF.